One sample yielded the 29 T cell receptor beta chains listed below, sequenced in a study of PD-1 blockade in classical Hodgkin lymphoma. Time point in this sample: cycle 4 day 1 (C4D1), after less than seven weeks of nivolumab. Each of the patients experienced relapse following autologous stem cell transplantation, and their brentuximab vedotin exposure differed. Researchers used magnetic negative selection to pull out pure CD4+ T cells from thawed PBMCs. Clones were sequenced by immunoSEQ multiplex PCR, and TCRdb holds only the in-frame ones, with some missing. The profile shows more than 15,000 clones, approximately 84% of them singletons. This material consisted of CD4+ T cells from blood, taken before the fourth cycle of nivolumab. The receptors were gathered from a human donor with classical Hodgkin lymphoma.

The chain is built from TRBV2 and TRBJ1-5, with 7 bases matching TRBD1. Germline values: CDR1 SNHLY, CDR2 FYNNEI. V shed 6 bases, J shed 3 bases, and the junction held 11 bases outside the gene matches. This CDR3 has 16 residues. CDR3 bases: TGTGCCAGCAGCTCGCTCGGACAGGTTTACAATCAGCCCCAGCATTTT. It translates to CASSSLGQVYNQPQHF. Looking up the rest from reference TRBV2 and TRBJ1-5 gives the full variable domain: EPEVTQTPSHQVTQMGQEVILRCVPISNHLYFYWYRQILGQKVEFLVSFYNNEISEKSEIFDDQFSVERPDGSNFTLKIRSTKLEDSAMYFCASSSLGQVYNQPQHFGDGTRLSIL.

The CDR3 region has the DNA TGTGCCAGTAGTATACCGGGACTAGCGGGAGGTAGCACAGATACGCAGTATTTT. It codes for CASSIPGLAGGSTDTQYF. The J gene is TRBJ2-3, the V gene TRBV19, with TRBD2 identical over 15 bases. This CDR3 comprises 18 residues. Germline CDR1 LNHDA, CDR2 SQIVND (reference sequence). The ends lost 2 bases at V and 0 bases at J; junction bases unmatched: 3.

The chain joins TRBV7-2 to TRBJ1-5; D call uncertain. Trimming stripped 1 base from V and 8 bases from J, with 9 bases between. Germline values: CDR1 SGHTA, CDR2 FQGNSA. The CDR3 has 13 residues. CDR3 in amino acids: CASSLVHFEPQHF. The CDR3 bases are TGTGCCAGCAGCTTAGTTCATTTCGAGCCCCAGCATTTT.

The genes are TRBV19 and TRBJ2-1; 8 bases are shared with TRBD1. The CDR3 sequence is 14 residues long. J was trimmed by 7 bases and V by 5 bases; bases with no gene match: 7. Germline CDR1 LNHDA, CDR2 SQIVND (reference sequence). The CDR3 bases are TGTGCCAGTAGTTCAGGACAGGGCGGGAATGAGCAGTTCTTC. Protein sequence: CASSSGQGGNEQFF.

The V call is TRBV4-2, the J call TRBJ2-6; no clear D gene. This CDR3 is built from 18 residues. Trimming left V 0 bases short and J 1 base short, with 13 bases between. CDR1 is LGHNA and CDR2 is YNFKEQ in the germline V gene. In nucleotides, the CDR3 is TGTGCCAGCAGCCAAGATTTGGGCAGTGGATCTGGGGCCAACGTCCTGACTTTC. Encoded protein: CASSQDLGSGSGANVLTF.

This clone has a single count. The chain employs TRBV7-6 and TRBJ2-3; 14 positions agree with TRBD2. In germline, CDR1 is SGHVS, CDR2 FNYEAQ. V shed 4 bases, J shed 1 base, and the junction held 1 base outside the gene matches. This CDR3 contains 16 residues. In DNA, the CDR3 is TGTGCCAGCAGCTCGGGACTAGCGGGAGGCACAGATACGCAGTATTTT. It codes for CASSSGLAGGTDTQYF.

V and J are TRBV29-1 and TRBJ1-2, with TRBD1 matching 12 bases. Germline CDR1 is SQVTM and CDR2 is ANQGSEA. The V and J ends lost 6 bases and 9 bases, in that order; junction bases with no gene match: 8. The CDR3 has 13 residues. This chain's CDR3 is CSVKGQGAPSYTF. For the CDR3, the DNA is TGCAGCGTCAAGGGACAGGGGGCGCCGAGCTACACCTTC.

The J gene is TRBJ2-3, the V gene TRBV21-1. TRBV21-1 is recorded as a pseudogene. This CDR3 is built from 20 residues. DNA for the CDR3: TGTGCCAGCAGCAAAGGTTGCGCCCTGGGAAGAAACACTAGCACAGATACGCAGTATTTT. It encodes CASSKGCALGRNTSTDTQYF.

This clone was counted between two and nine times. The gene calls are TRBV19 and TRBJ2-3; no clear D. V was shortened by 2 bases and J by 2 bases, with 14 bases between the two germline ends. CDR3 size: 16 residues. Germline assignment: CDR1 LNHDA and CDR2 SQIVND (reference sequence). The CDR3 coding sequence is TGTGCCAGTAGTATATCCCTCCTTTCAATCACAGATACGCAGTATTTT. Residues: CASSISLLSITDTQYF.

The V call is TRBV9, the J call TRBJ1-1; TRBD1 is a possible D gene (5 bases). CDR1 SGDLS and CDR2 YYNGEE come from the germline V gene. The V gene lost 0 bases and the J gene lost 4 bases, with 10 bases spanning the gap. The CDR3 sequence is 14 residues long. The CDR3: CASSVDGGPTEAFF. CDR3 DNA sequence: TGTGCCAGCAGCGTAGACGGGGGTCCCACTGAAGCTTTCTTT.

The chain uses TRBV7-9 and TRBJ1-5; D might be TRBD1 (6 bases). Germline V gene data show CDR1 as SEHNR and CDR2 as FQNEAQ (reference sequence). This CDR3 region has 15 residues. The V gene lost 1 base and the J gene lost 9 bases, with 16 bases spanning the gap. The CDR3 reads CASSLGQGTPGPQHF. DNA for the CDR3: TGTGCCAGCAGCTTAGGGCAGGGGACCCCAGGGCCCCAGCATTTT.

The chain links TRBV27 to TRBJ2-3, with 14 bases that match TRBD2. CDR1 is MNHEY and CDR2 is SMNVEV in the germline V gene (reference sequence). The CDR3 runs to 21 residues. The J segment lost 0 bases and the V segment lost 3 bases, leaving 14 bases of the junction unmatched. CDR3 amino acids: CASSFLPPGLAGVGSTDTQYF. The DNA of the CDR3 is TGTGCCAGCAGTTTCTTACCTCCGGGACTAGCGGGAGTAGGGAGCACAGATACGCAGTATTTT.

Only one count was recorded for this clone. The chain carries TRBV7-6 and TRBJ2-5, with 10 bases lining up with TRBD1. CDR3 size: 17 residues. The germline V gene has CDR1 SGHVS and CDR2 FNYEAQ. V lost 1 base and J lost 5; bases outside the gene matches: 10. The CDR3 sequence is CASSLDLVGTGVETQYF. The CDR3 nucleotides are TGTGCCAGCAGCTTAGATCTGGTGGGGACAGGGGTTGAGACCCAGTACTTC.

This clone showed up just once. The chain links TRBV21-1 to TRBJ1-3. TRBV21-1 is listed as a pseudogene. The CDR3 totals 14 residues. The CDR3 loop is CASTKVPSGNTIYF. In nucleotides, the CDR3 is TGTGCCAGCACTAAGGTCCCCTCTGGAAACACCATATATTTT.

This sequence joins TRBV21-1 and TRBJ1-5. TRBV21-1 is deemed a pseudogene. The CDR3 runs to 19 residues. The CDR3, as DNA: TGTGCCAGCAGCAAAGAAATAAGGGGAGGCCAGGATAGCAATCAGCCCCAGCATTTT. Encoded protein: CASSKEIRGGQDSNQPQHF.

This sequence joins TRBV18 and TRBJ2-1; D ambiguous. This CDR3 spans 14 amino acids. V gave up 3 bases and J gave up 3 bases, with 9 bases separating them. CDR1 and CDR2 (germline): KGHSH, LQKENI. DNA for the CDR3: TGTGCCAGCTCACCGGCCTACGGCTACAATGAGCAGTTCTTC. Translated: CASSPAYGYNEQFF.

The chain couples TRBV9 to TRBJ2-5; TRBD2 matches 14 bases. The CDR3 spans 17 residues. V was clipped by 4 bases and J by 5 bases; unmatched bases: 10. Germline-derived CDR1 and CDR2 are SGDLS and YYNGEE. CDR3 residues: CASSSGAGLAGVETQYF. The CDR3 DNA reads TGTGCCAGCAGCTCCGGCGCGGGACTAGCGGGAGTGGAGACCCAGTACTTC.

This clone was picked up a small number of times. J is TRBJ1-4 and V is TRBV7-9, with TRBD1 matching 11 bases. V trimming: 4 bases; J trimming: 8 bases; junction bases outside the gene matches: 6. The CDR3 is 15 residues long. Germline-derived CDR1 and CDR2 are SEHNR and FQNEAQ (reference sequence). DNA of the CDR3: TGTGCCAGCAGCTCTTCCGGGACAGGGGGGGAAAAACTGTTTTTT. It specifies CASSSSGTGGEKLFF.

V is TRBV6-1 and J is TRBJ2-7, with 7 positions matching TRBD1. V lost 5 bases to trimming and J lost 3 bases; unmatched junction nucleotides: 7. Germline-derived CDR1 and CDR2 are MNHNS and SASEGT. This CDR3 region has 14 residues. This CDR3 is CASSPPGQRYEQYF. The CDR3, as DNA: TGTGCCAGCAGTCCGCCGGGACAGCGCTACGAGCAGTACTTC.

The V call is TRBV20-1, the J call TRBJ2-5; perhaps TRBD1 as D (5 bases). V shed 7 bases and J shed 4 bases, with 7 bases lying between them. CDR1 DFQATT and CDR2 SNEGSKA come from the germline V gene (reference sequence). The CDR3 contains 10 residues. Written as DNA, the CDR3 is TGCAGTGTGGGGCGAGAGACCCAGTACTTC. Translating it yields CSVGRETQYF.

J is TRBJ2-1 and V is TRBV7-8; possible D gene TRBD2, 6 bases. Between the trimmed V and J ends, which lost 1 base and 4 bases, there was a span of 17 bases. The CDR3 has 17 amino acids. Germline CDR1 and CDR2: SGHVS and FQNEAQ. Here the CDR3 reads CASSLGRWGLAYNEQFF. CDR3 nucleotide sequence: TGTGCCAGCAGCTTAGGACGATGGGGACTCGCTTACAATGAGCAGTTCTTC.

CDR3 sequence: CASSLLRGDTQYF. DNA for the CDR3: TGTGCCAGCAGCCTCCTGAGGGGAGATACGCAGTATTTT. J is TRBJ2-3 and V is TRBV14; D may match TRBD1 or TRBD2 (5 bases each). The V gene lost 4 bases and the J gene lost 5 bases, with 10 bases spanning the gap. This CDR3 spans 13 amino acids. CDR1 is SGHDN and CDR2 is FVKESK in the germline V gene.

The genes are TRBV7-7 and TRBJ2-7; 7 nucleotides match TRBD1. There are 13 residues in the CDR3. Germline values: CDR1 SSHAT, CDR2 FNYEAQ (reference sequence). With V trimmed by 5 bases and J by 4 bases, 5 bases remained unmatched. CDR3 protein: CASSKGQHYEQYF. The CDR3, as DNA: TGTGCCAGCAGCAAGGGACAGCATTACGAGCAGTACTTC.

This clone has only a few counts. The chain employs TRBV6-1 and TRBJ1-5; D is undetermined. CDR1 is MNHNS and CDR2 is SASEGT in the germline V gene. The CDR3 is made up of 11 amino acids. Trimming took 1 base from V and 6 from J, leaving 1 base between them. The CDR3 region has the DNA TGTGCCAGCAGTGAAGTTCAGCCCCAGCATTTT. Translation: CASSEVQPQHF.

As DNA, the CDR3 is TGTGCCAGCAGCCAAGACAGTCATCAGCCCCAGCATTTT. It yields the protein CASSQDSHQPQHF. V gene TRBV14 combines with J gene TRBJ1-5, with no clear D. V shed 0 bases and J shed 5 bases, with 5 bases lying between them. CDR3 size: 13 residues. Germline V gene lookup returns CDR1 SGHDN and CDR2 FVKESK.

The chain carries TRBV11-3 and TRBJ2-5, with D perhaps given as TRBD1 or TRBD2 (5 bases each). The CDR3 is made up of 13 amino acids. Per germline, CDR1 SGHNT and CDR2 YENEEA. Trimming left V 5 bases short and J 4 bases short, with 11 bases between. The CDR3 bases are TGTGCCAGCAGCCTCTTTGGGGGAGAGACCCAGTACTTC. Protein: CASSLFGGETQYF.

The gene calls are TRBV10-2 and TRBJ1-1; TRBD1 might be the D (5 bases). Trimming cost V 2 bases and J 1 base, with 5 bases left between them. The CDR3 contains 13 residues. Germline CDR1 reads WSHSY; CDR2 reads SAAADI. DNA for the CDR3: TGCGCCAGCAGTGAGCAGGGGAACACTGAAGCTTTCTTT. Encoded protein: CASSEQGNTEAFF.

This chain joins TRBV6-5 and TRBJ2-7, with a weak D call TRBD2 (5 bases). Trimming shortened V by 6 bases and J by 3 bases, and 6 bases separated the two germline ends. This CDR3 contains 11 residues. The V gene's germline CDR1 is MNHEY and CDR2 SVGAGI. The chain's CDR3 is CASRRGYEQYF. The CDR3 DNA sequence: TGTGCCAGCAGACGGGGCTACGAGCAGTACTTC.

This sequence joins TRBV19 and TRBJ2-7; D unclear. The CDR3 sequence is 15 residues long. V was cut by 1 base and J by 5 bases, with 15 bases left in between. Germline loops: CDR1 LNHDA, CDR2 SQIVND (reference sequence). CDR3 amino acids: CASSIVSSGPHEQYF. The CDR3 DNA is TGTGCCAGTAGTATAGTTTCTTCGGGTCCACACGAGCAGTACTTC.